Presented here are 2 T cell receptor beta chains from one specimen sequenced in a study of identical twins. MiXCR, applied by TCRdb to the 5' RACE reads, yields one record per CDR3 protein. The sample yields roughly 1.6 million distinct CDR3 sequences, less than 35% seen once. Sequencing used cord blood. These receptors originate from a newborn girl in good health.

This clonotype turned up a few times. DNA of the CDR3: TGTGCCAGCAGTTCTTTTAGCGGGAGTCTCAGGAATGAGCAGTTCTTC. Translated: CASSSFSGSLRNEQFF. The gene calls are TRBV27 and TRBJ2-1; 9 bases map to TRBD2. Germline V CDR1 and CDR2: MNHEY, SMNVEV (reference sequence). CDR3 length: 16 amino acids. J was trimmed by 7 bases and V by 4 bases; bases with no gene match: 11.

Only one count was recorded for this clonotype. This chain links TRBV7-2 with TRBJ2-7, with D unresolved. This CDR3 region has 14 residues. Trimming stripped 1 base from V and 5 bases from J, with 12 bases between. Germline CDR1 reads SGHTA; CDR2 reads FQGNSA. In DNA form, the CDR3 reads TGTGCCAGCAGCTTAGTCCGCCAGGCCCACGAGCAGTACTTC. Translated, it gives CASSLVRQAHEQYF.